This T cell receptor (beta chain) was captured by sequencing in a study of blood T cell repertoires in COVID-19. Study summary: PBMCs, B-cell-depleted T cells, or T cells provided the cDNA or gDNA that made up the material.

As handled by the study authors: It was from reference gene primer amplification that nucleated cell counts were estimated. Profiling relied on immunoSEQ multiplex PCR, and the TCRdb table lists in-frame clones only, not all of them. The DNA was the basis for D and trimming; V, J and clone size are from that table. The table has 200,000 to 250,000 clones, approximately 80% seen once; the top ten hold around 7.4%. V lost 3 bases, J lost 11 bases, and 6 bases stayed unmatched. Germline V gene data show CDR1 as SGDLS and CDR2 as YYNGEE. The CDR3 has 13 amino acids. In terms of age and location, participants ranged from about 18 to 90 years and lived in about 25 US areas.

The sequenced material came from PBMCs or T cells enriched from blood (not recorded which). The TCR sequence derives from a woman between 35 and 50 years old with acute COVID-19. This sequence joins TRBV9 and TRBJ2-7, with 12 bases matching TRBD1. The CDR3 protein is CASSAGTGGGKYF. CDR3 in DNA: TGTGCCAGCAGCGCCGGGACAGGGGGCGGGAAGTACTTC.